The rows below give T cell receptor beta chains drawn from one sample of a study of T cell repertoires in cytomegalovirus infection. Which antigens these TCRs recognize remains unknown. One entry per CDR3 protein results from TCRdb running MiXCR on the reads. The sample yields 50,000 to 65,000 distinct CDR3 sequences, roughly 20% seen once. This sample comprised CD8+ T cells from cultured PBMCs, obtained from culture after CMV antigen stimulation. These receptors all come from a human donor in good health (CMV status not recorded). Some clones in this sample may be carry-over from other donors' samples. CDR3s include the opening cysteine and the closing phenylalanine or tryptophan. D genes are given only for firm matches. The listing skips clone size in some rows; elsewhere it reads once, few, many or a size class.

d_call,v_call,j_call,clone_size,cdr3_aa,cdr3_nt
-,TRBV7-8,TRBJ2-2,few,CASNMEGLTGELFF,TGTGCCAGCAATATGGAGGGGCTTACCGGGGAGCTGTTTTTT
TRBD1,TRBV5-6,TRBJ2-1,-,CASRFDRGIKYNEQFF,TGTGCCAGCAGGTTCGACAGGGGAATTAAATACAATGAGCAGTTCTTC
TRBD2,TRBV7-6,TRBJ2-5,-,CASSSLAGGLQETQYF,TGTGCCAGCAGCTCCCTAGCGGGGGGGCTCCAAGAGACCCAGTACTTC
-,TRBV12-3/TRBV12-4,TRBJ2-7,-,CASSFTGTSDEQYF,TGTGCCAGCAGTTTCACCGGGACCTCGGACGAGCAGTACTTC
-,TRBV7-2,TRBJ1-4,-,CASSSTGDLKLFF,TGTGCCAGCAGCTCGACGGGGGATTTAAAACTGTTTTTT
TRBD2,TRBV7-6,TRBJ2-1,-,CASSSKTSGRAPNEQFF,TGTGCCAGCAGCTCCAAGACTAGCGGGAGGGCCCCCAATGAGCAGTTCTTC
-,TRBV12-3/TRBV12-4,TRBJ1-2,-,CASSLSSKGYTF,TGTGCCAGCAGTTTGAGCAGCAAGGGCTACACCTTC
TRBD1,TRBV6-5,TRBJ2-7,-,CASSSGTGNEQYF,TGTGCCAGCAGTTCTGGGACAGGGAACGAGCAGTACTTC
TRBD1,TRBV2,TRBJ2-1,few,CASLTSGTGFYNEQFF,TGTGCCAGCCTTACCAGCGGGACAGGGTTCTACAATGAGCAGTTCTTC
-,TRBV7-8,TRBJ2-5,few,CASSLARRGQETQYF,TGTGCCAGCAGCTTAGCTAGGAGAGGGCAAGAGACCCAGTACTTC
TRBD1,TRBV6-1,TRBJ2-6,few,CASSEGRQGETF,TGTGCCAGCAGTGAAGGTCGTCAGGGGGAAACTTTC
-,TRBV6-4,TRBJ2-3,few,CASSPYGTPFWPDTQYF,TGTGCCAGCAGTCCATATGGGACACCTTTTTGGCCAGATACGCAGTATTTT
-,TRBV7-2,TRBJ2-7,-,CASSLGNTPYEQYF,TGTGCCAGCAGCCTCGGGAACACCCCCTACGAGCAGTACTTC
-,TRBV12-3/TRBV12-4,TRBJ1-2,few,CASSLTHLSYGYTF,TGTGCCAGCAGTTTAACCCACTTAAGCTATGGCTACACCTTC
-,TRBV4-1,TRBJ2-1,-,CASSQQRWGNEQFF,TGCGCCAGCAGCCAACAGCGGTGGGGAAATGAGCAGTTCTTC
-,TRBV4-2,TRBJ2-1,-,CASSQKEGHVYNEQFF,TGTGCCAGCAGCCAAAAAGAAGGGCATGTGTACAATGAGCAGTTCTTC
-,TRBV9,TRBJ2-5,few,CASSVDELNQETQYF,TGTGCCAGCAGCGTAGATGAGCTAAACCAAGAGACCCAGTACTTC
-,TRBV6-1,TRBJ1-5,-,CASSEARHFRTADNQPQHF,TGTGCCAGCAGTGAAGCTAGACATTTCAGGACAGCTGACAATCAGCCCCAGCATTTT
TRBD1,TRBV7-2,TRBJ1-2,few,CASRGQLTSSSYGYTF,TGTGCCAGCAGGGGACAGCTTACCTCCTCCTCCTATGGCTACACCTTC
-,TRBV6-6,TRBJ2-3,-,CASTDGVDTQYF,TGTGCCAGCACCGACGGCGTGGATACGCAGTATTTT
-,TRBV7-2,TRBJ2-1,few,CASSPSYNEQFF,TGTGCCAGCAGCCCCTCCTACAATGAGCAGTTCTTC
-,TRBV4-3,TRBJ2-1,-,CASSQMGNEQFF,TGCGCCAGCAGCCAAATGGGAAATGAGCAGTTCTTC
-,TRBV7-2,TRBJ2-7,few,CASSPHLATGLEQYF,TGTGCCAGCAGCCCTCACCTAGCGACTGGTCTCGAGCAGTACTTC
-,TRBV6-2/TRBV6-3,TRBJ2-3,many,CASSYPLAASTDTQYF,TGTGCCAGCAGTTACCCCCTGGCGGCCAGCACAGATACGCAGTATTTT
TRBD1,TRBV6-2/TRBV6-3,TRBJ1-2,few,CASSIHPRDRDGYTF,TGTGCCAGCAGTATCCACCCGCGGGACAGGGATGGCTACACCTTC
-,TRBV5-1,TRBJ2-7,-,CASSPVPDSYEQYF,TGCGCCAGCAGCCCCGTACCAGATAGCTACGAGCAGTACTTC
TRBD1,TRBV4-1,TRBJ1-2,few,CASSQVTGANYGYTF,TGCGCCAGCAGCCAAGTTACAGGGGCGAACTATGGCTACACCTTC
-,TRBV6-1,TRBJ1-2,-,CASSELWGQNQNYGYTF,TGTGCCAGCAGTGAACTCTGGGGCCAAAACCAGAACTATGGCTACACCTTC
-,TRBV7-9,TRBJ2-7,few,CASSSPTYEQYF,TGTGCCAGCAGCTCTCCGACCTACGAGCAGTACTTC
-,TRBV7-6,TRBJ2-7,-,CASSHQEGSYEQYF,TGTGCCAGCAGCCACCAGGAGGGGAGCTACGAGCAGTACTTC
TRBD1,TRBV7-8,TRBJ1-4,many,CASSPPTSGTVEEKLFF,TGTGCCAGCAGCCCTCCCACGTCCGGGACAGTAGAAGAAAAACTGTTTTTT
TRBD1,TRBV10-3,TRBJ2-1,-,CAIRSGGWRVFNEQFF,TGTGCCATCAGATCAGGGGGTTGGCGGGTTTTCAATGAGCAGTTCTTC
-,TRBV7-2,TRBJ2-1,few,CASSAGQTSYNEQFF,TGTGCCAGCAGCGCAGGACAGACCTCCTACAATGAGCAGTTCTTC
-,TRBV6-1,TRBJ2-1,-,CASTEGWEQFF,TGTGCCAGCACTGAGGGATGGGAGCAGTTCTTC
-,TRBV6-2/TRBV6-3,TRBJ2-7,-,CASSHVEGQYF,TGTGCCAGCAGTCACGTGGAGGGGCAGTACTTC
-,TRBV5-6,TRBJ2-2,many,CASRLGQGFTGELFF,TGTGCCAGCAGGTTGGGGCAGGGATTCACCGGGGAGCTGTTTTTT
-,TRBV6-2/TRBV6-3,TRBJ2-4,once,CASSPGPLAKNIQYF,TGTGCCAGCAGTCCGGGTCCTTTAGCCAAAAACATTCAGTACTTC
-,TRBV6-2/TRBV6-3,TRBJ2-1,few,CASSQRNEQFF,TGTGCCAGCAGTCAGAGGAATGAGCAGTTCTTC
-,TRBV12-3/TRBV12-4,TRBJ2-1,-,CASSLEETHEQFF,TGTGCCAGCAGTTTGGAGGAGACGCATGAGCAGTTCTTC
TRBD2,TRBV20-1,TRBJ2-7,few,CSARDPGRHHEQYF,TGCAGTGCTAGAGATCCCGGGAGGCACCACGAGCAGTACTTC